This TCR beta chain emerged from a study of CD8 T cells in ankylosing spondylitis. At least ten counts were recorded for this clonotype. The target antigen is unknown. CDR3 length equals 15 residues. Looked up from germline, CDR1 is SGHTS and CDR2 is YDEGEE. V trimming: 3 bases; J trimming: 0 bases; junction bases outside the gene matches: 3. Study-level findings and limits: Relatively rare in peripheral blood, disease-linked clones were also CD8+. It was reported that disease-linked clones were significantly enriched in matched ankylosing spondylitis synovial fluid.

Making use of molecular barcodes, quantitative 5'-RACE generated TCR beta libraries. TCRdb re-called the 5' RACE reads through MiXCR, storing one row per CDR3 protein. The repertoire includes approximately 240,000 distinct CDR3 sequences, about 10% of them detected once, and about 2.5% sits in the top ten. The genes are TRBV5-8 and TRBJ1-5, with 7 bases that match TRBD1. Sequenced sample: blood, either unsorted or a sorted T cell fraction (not recorded which). This sequence originates from a male donor with ankylosing spondylitis or in good health (not recorded which). This CDR3 reads CASSSTGSSNQPQHF. The CDR3 DNA reads TGTGCCAGCAGCTCGACAGGGAGTAGCAATCAGCCCCAGCATTTT.